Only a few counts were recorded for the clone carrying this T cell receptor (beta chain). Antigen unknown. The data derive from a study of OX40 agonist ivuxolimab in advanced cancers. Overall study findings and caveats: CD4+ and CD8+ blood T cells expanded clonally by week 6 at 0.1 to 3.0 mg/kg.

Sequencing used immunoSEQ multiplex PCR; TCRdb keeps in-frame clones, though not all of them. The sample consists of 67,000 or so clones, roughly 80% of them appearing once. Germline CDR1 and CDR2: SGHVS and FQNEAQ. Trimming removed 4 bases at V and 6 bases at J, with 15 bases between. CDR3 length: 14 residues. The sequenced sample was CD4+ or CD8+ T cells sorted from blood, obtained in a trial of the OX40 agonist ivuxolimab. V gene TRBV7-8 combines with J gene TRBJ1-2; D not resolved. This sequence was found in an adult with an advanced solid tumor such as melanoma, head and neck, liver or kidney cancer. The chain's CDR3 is CASSSSRMTDGYTF. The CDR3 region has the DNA TGTGCCAGCAGCTCATCGAGGATGACTGATGGCTACACCTTC.